This T cell receptor beta chain was captured by sequencing in a study of beta chain features in type 1 diabetes. Study-level information: Age, gender and cell yields were alike across patients and healthy donors.

Isolated RNA was reverse transcribed in full, so expressed TCRB transcripts were sequenced. Only in-frame clones appear in the TCRdb table, and some are missing; sequencing was by immunoSEQ multiplex PCR. The sample has about 340,000 clones, roughly 8% seen once. The authors sorted CD4+ naive, central memory, regulatory and stem cell-like memory cells via CD45RO/CCR7/CD25/CD127/CD95/CD27. The CDR3 is 16 residues long. Germline V gene sequence: CDR1 MNHEY, CDR2 SMNVEV (reference sequence). Losses at the gene ends were 5 bases for V and 2 bases for J; bases not matched to a gene: 11. The chain has TRBV27 and TRBJ2-7, with 8 bases aligning to TRBD2. The sequenced sample was central memory CD4+ T cells from blood. This sequence was found in a woman aged 18-29 years in good health. The CDR3 here is CASSPTVSGGAYEQYF. Here the CDR3 DNA reads TGTGCCAGCAGTCCGACGGTCTCGGGAGGGGCCTACGAGCAGTACTTC.